This TCR beta chain was captured by sequencing in a study of identical twins. Study-level points and caveats: Cross-sectional statistical analysis was relied on for the conclusions, without the same donors being followed. Zero-insertion findings could be partly confounded by invariant cells (MAIT and iNKT cells).

As concerns this clonotype: Its antigen is as yet unknown.

A universal primer binding site was introduced by template switching. The final cDNA contained unique molecular identifiers. MiXCR was run by TCRdb on the 5' RACE reads, yielding one entry per CDR3 protein. The sample contains about 810,000 distinct CDR3 sequences, around an eighth of which appear only once. The length of the CDR3 is 14 residues. V lost 5 bases to trimming and J lost 6 bases; unmatched junction nucleotides: 9. Germline V lookup: CDR1 SGDLS, CDR2 YYNGEE. These sequences were also reported in another study, on yellow fever vaccine responses in identical twins. This second report adds: After vaccination, twins' T cell response reportedly seemed partly convergent, partly personalized.

The chain employs TRBV9 and TRBJ2-3; 7 positions agree with TRBD1. The receptor's source is a woman aged 18-29 years in good health. The sequencing sample was made of PBMCs. CDR3: CASSGLGGADTQYF. CDR3 coding DNA: TGTGCCAGCAGTGGTTTAGGGGGCGCGGATACGCAGTATTTT.